The text below deals with one TCR beta chain. Per the germline V gene, CDR1 is SGHRS and CDR2 is YFSETQ. The CDR3 has 15 residues. Trimming took off 1 base at V and 0 bases at J, with 8 bases between the two ends. The authors' processing: Quantification of nucleated cells was approximated via reference gene primer amplification. Sequenced by immunoSEQ multiplex PCR; TCRdb stores in-frame clones only, minus some. The DNA gave D and trimming, while V, J and clone size come from that table. The data contain around 120,000 clones, approximately 80% of them singletons. This entry belongs to a study of blood T cell repertoires in COVID-19. Study-level information: Acute and convalescent COVID-19 samples came from the United States, Italy and Spain. From T cells, B-cell-depleted T cells, or PBMCs came the material, which was cDNA or gDNA.

V and J are TRBV5-1 and TRBJ1-5, with no clear D. This clonotype was obtained from a man in his sixties or seventies with active or convalescent COVID-19. The sample was peripheral blood. The CDR3 sequence is CASSLSGDSNQPQHF. CDR3 sequence (DNA): TGCGCCAGCAGCTTGTCGGGAGATAGCAATCAGCCCCAGCATTTT. Complete variable domain (other parts from reference TRBV5-1 and TRBJ1-5): KAGVTQTPRYLIKTRGQQVTLSCSPISGHRSVSWYQQTPGQGLQFLFEYFSETQRNKGNFPGRFSGRQFSNSRSEMNVSTLELGDSALYLCASSLSGDSNQPQHFGDGTRLSIL.